This T cell receptor (beta chain) is drawn from a study of T cell repertoires in cytomegalovirus infection. Study-wide context: Through public TCR beta signatures, both CMV infection and matching HLA type were indicated.

Study-wide findings and caveats: HLA-C-restricted CMV clonotypes gave the most frequent clonotype in two of eight donors. The cumulative frequency of public TCR beta families identified carriers of CMV plus the relevant HLA.

Germline CDR1 reads SGHDT; CDR2 reads YYEEEE. This CDR3 is 15 amino acids long. V gave up 3 bases and J gave up 0 bases, with 10 bases separating them. MiXCR, run by TCRdb on the reads, gives a single entry per CDR3 protein. This sample has nearly 550,000 distinct CDR3 sequences; more than 15% occur once, and the top ten carry more than 20%. In regard to this clonotype: What it binds is not known.

Sequencing input: CD8+ T cells from PBMCs. The chain combines TRBV5-6 with TRBJ2-4; the D gene is possibly TRBD1 (6 bases). This TCR was sampled from a human donor in good health (CMV status not recorded). Some clones in this sample may be carry-over from other donors' samples. This CDR3 is CASSSGDIAKNIQYF. DNA of the CDR3: TGTGCCAGCAGCTCAGGGGATATAGCCAAAAACATTCAGTACTTC.